A single sample is the source of the 17 T cell receptor beta chains below, sequenced in a study of cytomegalovirus exposure and HLA in healthy donors (dated by TCRdb to about 2017). Libraries were made using the immunoSEQ multiplex PCR assay. The clones in this table, taken by TCRdb from immuneACCESS, are in-frame only. Not every clone is retained; where verified, under half of the shortfall comes from an unresolved V gene, and the cause of the rest is unknown. A total of about 190,000 clones appear in this sample, around 84% of them only once. Roughly 7% of the sample lies in the top ten. The sequencing sample was made of PBMCs. Receptors were obtained from a man aged 18 to 30 in good health and CMV-seropositive.

The chain has TRBV11-2 and TRBJ2-4; D remains ambiguous. V shed 4 bases and J shed 0 bases, with 13 bases lying between them. CDR1 is SGHAT, CDR2 FQNNGV, per germline. The CDR3 has 16 residues. For the CDR3, the DNA is TGTGCCAGCAGCTCACTCGTTTCTTTAGCCAAAAACATTCAGTACTTC. It specifies CASSSLVSLAKNIQYF. The whole variable domain, remainder taken from reference TRBV11-2 and TRBJ2-4, is EAGVAQSPRYKIIEKRQSVAFWCNPISGHATLYWYQQILGQGPKLLIQFQNNGVVDDSQLPKDRFSAERLKGVDSTLKIQPAKLEDSAVYLCASSSLVSLAKNIQYFGAGTRLSVL.

This chain connects TRBV6-4 to TRBJ2-7; no firm D call. Per germline, CDR1 MRHNA and CDR2 SNTAGT. Trimming shortened V by 0 bases and J by 1 base, and 10 bases separated the two germline ends. The CDR3 sequence is 15 residues long. CDR3 DNA: TGTGCCAGCAGTGACTCATTCATCGAGTCCTACGAGCAGTACTTC. This sequence encodes CASSDSFIESYEQYF.

The V and J genes are TRBV4-3 and TRBJ2-7; 12 bases match TRBD1. CDR3 size: 17 residues. Germline loops: CDR1 LGHNA, CDR2 YSLEER. V was clipped by 3 bases and J by 7 bases; unmatched bases: 13. CDR3 residues: CASSQNPPGQGAGEQYF. The CDR3 coding sequence is TGCGCCAGCAGCCAGAACCCCCCGGGACAGGGGGCGGGTGAGCAGTACTTC.

This chain connects TRBV7-3 to TRBJ2-1, with TRBD1 matching over 8 bases. Germline CDR1 reads SGHTA; CDR2 reads FQGTGA. The V and J ends lost 3 bases and 7 bases, in that order; junction bases with no gene match: 2. The CDR3 totals 13 residues. This CDR3 is CASSLDRVNEQFF. The CDR3 coding sequence is TGTGCCAGCAGCTTGGACAGGGTGAATGAGCAGTTCTTC.

CDR3: CASSSGSSYNEQFF. CDR3 DNA sequence: TGTGCCAGCAGTAGCGGGAGCTCCTACAATGAGCAGTTCTTC. The chain couples TRBV6-4 to TRBJ2-1, with 8 bases aligning to TRBD2. This CDR3 has 14 residues. After removal of 5 bases from V and 0 bases from J, the junction contained 0 bases not matched to a gene. The germline CDR1 and CDR2 sequences are MRHNA and SNTAGT.

The V gene is TRBV27, the J gene TRBJ2-1; D is possibly TRBD2 (6 bases). The CDR3 runs to 14 residues. Trimming cost V 2 bases and J 4 bases, with 9 bases left between them. Germline CDR1 and CDR2: MNHEY and SMNVEV (reference sequence). The CDR3 reads CASSLTGTYNEQFF. The CDR3, as DNA: TGTGCCAGCAGTTTAACGGGGACTTACAATGAGCAGTTCTTC.

V usage is TRBV6-1 and J usage is TRBJ1-5; D gene uncertain. CDR1 MNHNS and CDR2 SASEGT come from the germline V gene. V was shortened by 4 bases and J by 2 bases, with 12 bases between the two germline ends. This CDR3 has 15 residues. The CDR3 loop is CASSGGGVGNQPQHF. In nucleotides, the CDR3 is TGTGCCAGCAGTGGAGGCGGGGTCGGCAATCAGCCCCAGCATTTT.

The chain combines TRBV2 with TRBJ2-2; D ambiguous. The CDR3 loop spans 12 amino acids. The V end was cut by 8 bases, the J end by 15 bases, with 19 bases between. The germline CDR1 and CDR2 sequences are SNHLY and FYNNEI. This CDR3 is CASGFRRSELFF. CDR3 sequence (DNA): TGTGCCAGCGGCTTCCGCCGGAGTGAGTTGTTTTTT. Full variable domain (missing parts from reference TRBV2 and TRBJ2-2): EPEVTQTPSHQVTQMGQEVILRCVPISNHLYFYWYRQILGQKVEFLVSFYNNEISEKSEIFDDQFSVERPDGSNFTLKIRSTKLEDSAMYFCASGFRRSELFFGEGSRLTVL.

The chain couples TRBV7-3 to TRBJ2-7, with D tentatively TRBD2 (6 bases). Germline V gene data show CDR1 as SGHTA and CDR2 as FQGTGA. V was cut by 1 base and J by 4 bases, with 14 bases left in between. This CDR3 is 15 amino acids long. CDR3 nucleotide sequence: TGTGCCAGCAGCTTAAGGGCAGGAGGGGCTTACGAGCAGTACTTC. Its translation: CASSLRAGGAYEQYF.

This chain connects TRBV18 to TRBJ1-5, with D possibly TRBD1 on 6 matching bases. Trimming pared 0 bases from V and 5 bases from J, leaving 17 bases between. Germline-derived CDR1 and CDR2 are KGHSH and LQKENI. The CDR3 loop spans 17 amino acids. The CDR3, as DNA: TGTGCCAGCTCACCACCGAACTTAGGGGAGGGGGATCAGCCCCAGCATTTT. This translates into CASSPPNLGEGDQPQHF.

The rearrangement uses TRBV27 and TRBJ1-1; no firm D call. CDR1 is MNHEY, CDR2 SMNVEV, per germline (reference sequence). The V end lost 5 bases, the J end lost 1 base, and 11 bases lay between the germline ends. This CDR3 is 14 amino acids long. CDR3 DNA sequence: TGTGCCAGCAGTAGTCCCCCGCGGAACACTGAAGCTTTCTTT. The encoded protein is CASSSPPRNTEAFF.

The gene calls are TRBV4-2 and TRBJ1-2; 9 bases map to TRBD1. The length of the CDR3 is 13 residues. The V and J ends lost 8 bases and 4 bases, in that order; junction bases with no gene match: 5. Looked up from germline, CDR1 is LGHNA and CDR2 is YNFKEQ. CDR3 region: CASAGTGSYGYTF. The CDR3 DNA is TGTGCCAGCGCCGGGACAGGGTCCTATGGCTACACCTTC.

The chain uses TRBV5-1 and TRBJ2-5; D might be TRBD1 (5 bases). CDR3 length: 12 residues. The germline CDR1 and CDR2 sequences are SGHRS and YFSETQ. The V end was cut by 5 bases, the J end by 2 bases, with 7 bases between. The CDR3 sequence: CASRRTQETQYF. The CDR3 region has the DNA TGCGCCAGCAGGAGGACACAAGAGACCCAGTACTTC.

Note on this clone: Other DNA sequences of this sample code for an identical CDR3. The chain has TRBV7-2 and TRBJ2-7; 9 bases are a match to TRBD2. Germline-derived CDR1 and CDR2 are SGHTA and FQGNSA. This CDR3 spans 14 amino acids. J gave up 5 bases and V 3 bases, and 5 bases lay outside the gene matches. The CDR3 DNA sequence: TGTGCCAGCAGCTTGGCGGGAGGGCCCCACGAGCAGTACTTC. It codes for CASSLAGGPHEQYF.

The rearrangement joins TRBV5-6 to TRBJ2-7; 12 nucleotides match TRBD2. The CDR3 runs to 16 residues. CDR1 is SGHDT and CDR2 is YYEEEE in the germline V gene. Germline trimming cut 0 bases from V and 6 bases from J; bases unmatched to any gene: 7. The CDR3 DNA sequence: TGTGCCAGCAGCTTGGAGGCTAGCGGGAGGGCGGGCGAGCAGTACTTC. Its protein is CASSLEASGRAGEQYF.

The genes are TRBV6-5 and TRBJ2-1, with 8 bases identical to TRBD2. From germline, CDR1 is MNHEY and CDR2 SVGAGI. V dropped 4 bases and J dropped 5; count of bases not matched to a gene: 10. CDR3 length equals 16 residues. The CDR3 bases are TGTGCCAGCAGTTGGACCGGGACTAGGTTAGACAATGAGCAGTTCTTC. This encodes CASSWTGTRLDNEQFF.

This chain links TRBV30 with TRBJ2-6; no reliable D call. This CDR3 is built from 12 residues. The germline V gene encodes CDR1 GTSNPN and CDR2 SVGIG (reference sequence). Trimming shortened V by 5 bases and J by 2 bases, and 4 bases separated the two germline ends. The CDR3 sequence: CAWLTGANVLTF. The CDR3 DNA follows: TGTGCCTGGCTTACTGGGGCCAACGTCCTGACTTTC.